Below are 25 T cell receptor beta chains sequenced from a single sample in a study of shared clonotypes between healthy human individuals. Here immunoSEQ multiplex PCR was the method, and the copy in TCRdb shows in-frame clones only, minus some. The sample consists of about 1.5 million clones, 95% to 99% of them appearing once. Sequencing was carried out using naive CD4+ T cells sorted from blood. Subset of the sample: CD45RA+ positively selected. These receptors all come from a man aged 25 to 40 in good health.

The J gene is TRBJ2-2, the V gene TRBV2; the D is unclear. CDR1 SNHLY and CDR2 FYNNEI come from the germline V gene. The germline V and J ends were trimmed by 0 bases and 4 bases, with 3 bases remaining between them. The CDR3 runs to 13 residues. Here the CDR3 DNA reads TGTGCCAGCAGTGAAGCCGGCACCGGGGAGCTGTTTTTT. It yields the protein CASSEAGTGELFF.

The genes are TRBV19 and TRBJ1-4; perhaps TRBD1 as D (5 bases). Germline values: CDR1 LNHDA, CDR2 SQIVND (reference sequence). The V and J ends lost 5 bases and 10 bases respectively, with 17 bases between them. The length of the CDR3 is 14 residues. CDR3 nucleotide sequence: TGTGCCAGTAGTCAGAACGGGGCGGTCGGAAAACTGTTTTTT. This sequence encodes CASSQNGAVGKLFF.

J is TRBJ1-4 and V is TRBV21-1. TRBV21-1 is a recognized pseudogene. The CDR3 consists of 12 residues. This CDR3 is CASSVGREKLFF. For the CDR3, the DNA is TGTGCCAGCAGTGTAGGAAGGGAAAAACTGTTTTTT.

The chain combines TRBV27 with TRBJ2-1, with D unresolved. V lost 3 bases to trimming and J lost 4 bases, with 10 bases between them. Looked up from germline, CDR1 is MNHEY and CDR2 is SMNVEV (reference sequence). This CDR3 is 14 amino acids long. CDR3: CASSFPHPYNEQFF. CDR3 DNA sequence: TGTGCCAGCAGTTTTCCCCACCCTTACAATGAGCAGTTCTTC.

The chain uses TRBV9 and TRBJ2-1; D possibly corresponds to TRBD1 (6 bases). CDR1 is SGDLS, CDR2 YYNGEE, per germline. Trimming cost V 3 bases and J 3 bases, with 13 bases left between them. This CDR3 is built from 15 residues. The CDR3 sequence is CASSARTALYNEQFF. In DNA form, the CDR3 reads TGTGCCAGCAGCGCACGGACAGCCCTCTACAATGAGCAGTTCTTC.

The rearrangement uses TRBV7-6 and TRBJ2-4; possibly TRBD1 for D (5 bases). In germline, CDR1 is SGHVS, CDR2 FNYEAQ. V was trimmed by 1 base and J by 5 bases, leaving 9 bases between them. The length of the CDR3 is 14 residues. The CDR3 nucleotides read TGTGCCAGCAGCTTAGTGGCAGGGCAAAACATTCAGTACTTC. Translation gives CASSLVAGQNIQYF.

The chain joins TRBV18 to TRBJ1-5, with no clear D. Trimming left V 3 bases short and J 7 bases short, with 10 bases between. Per the germline V gene, CDR1 is KGHSH and CDR2 is LQKENI. CDR3 length equals 13 residues. This chain's CDR3 is CASSPHLDQPQHF. DNA for the CDR3: TGTGCCAGCTCACCTCATTTAGACCAGCCCCAGCATTTT. Looking up the rest from reference TRBV18 and TRBJ1-5 gives the full variable domain: NAGVMQNPRHLVRRRGQEARLRCSPMKGHSHVYWYRQLPEEGLKFMVYLQKENIIDESGMPKERFSAEFPKEGPSILRIQQVVRGDSAAYFCASSPHLDQPQHFGDGTRLSIL.

As regards this clone: Different DNA sequences within this sample yield the same CDR3. The J gene is TRBJ2-7, the V gene TRBV9; TRBD1 might be the D (5 bases). CDR3 length: 14 amino acids. Trimming pared 0 bases from V and 3 bases from J, leaving 10 bases between. Per germline, CDR1 SGDLS and CDR2 YYNGEE. CDR3 DNA: TGTGCCAGCAGCGTAGGGAGTCAGGGCTACGAGCAGTACTTC. Its protein is CASSVGSQGYEQYF.

The chain recombines TRBV28 with TRBJ2-1; D is perhaps TRBD2 (6 bases). CDR1 MDHEN and CDR2 SYDVKM come from the germline V gene. This CDR3 is 13 amino acids long. The CDR3 nucleotides are TGTGCTCGTAACGGGAGCTCCTACAATGAGCAGTTCTTC. Residues: CARNGSSYNEQFF.

The CDR3 region is CASSLGPGTYGYTF. CDR3 nucleotide sequence: TGTGCCAGCAGCTTAGGCCCGGGGACATATGGCTACACCTTC. The chain recombines TRBV25-1 with TRBJ1-2; TRBD1 is a possible D gene (6 bases). V gave up 6 bases and J gave up 5 bases, with 16 bases separating them. CDR3 size: 14 residues. Germline V gives CDR1 MGHDK, CDR2 SYGVNS.

V is TRBV29-1 and J is TRBJ1-2; D is perhaps TRBD1 (6 bases). The CDR3 contains 13 residues. Germline V lookup: CDR1 SQVTM, CDR2 ANQGSEA. V was trimmed by 6 bases and J by 7 bases, leaving 18 bases between them. CDR3 nucleotide sequence: TGCAGCGTGACAGGTCTGTTCGCCGGTGGCTACACCTTC. It yields the protein CSVTGLFAGGYTF.

This chain links TRBV6-5 with TRBJ1-1, with 7 positions matching TRBD1. Germline V gene lookup returns CDR1 MNHEY and CDR2 SVGAGI. There are 13 residues in the CDR3. Trimming cost V 6 bases and J 5 bases; bases outside gene matches: 6. CDR3 loop: CASRQGTETEAFF. For the CDR3, the DNA is TGTGCCAGCAGGCAAGGGACAGAAACTGAAGCTTTCTTT.

The chain uses TRBV5-4 and TRBJ1-4; maybe TRBD1 (6 bases). The germline gives CDR1 SGHNT, CDR2 YYREEE (reference sequence). The CDR3 contains 13 residues. V lost 1 base and J 5 bases, leaving 6 bases between the germline ends. The CDR3: CASSLRGNEKLFF. In DNA form, the CDR3 reads TGTGCCAGCAGCTTGAGGGGGAATGAAAAACTGTTTTTT.

The genes are TRBV11-3 and TRBJ2-2; TRBD2 matches at 14 bases. Germline loops: CDR1 SGHNT, CDR2 YENEEA. J lost 5 bases, V lost 5 bases, and 4 bases had no gene match. The CDR3 loop spans 16 amino acids. The CDR3 loop is CASSDRTSGRTGELFF. In DNA form, the CDR3 reads TGTGCCAGCAGCGATAGGACTAGCGGGAGGACCGGGGAGCTGTTTTTT.

This chain joins TRBV9 and TRBJ2-1, with a possible D match to TRBD2 (7 bases). Germline V lookup: CDR1 SGDLS, CDR2 YYNGEE. With 4 bases removed from V and 8 bases from J, the gap between germline ends came to 16 bases. This CDR3 region has 14 residues. CDR3 protein: CASSPRWGGDEQFF. CDR3 nucleotide sequence: TGTGCCAGCAGCCCTAGATGGGGGGGCGATGAGCAGTTCTTC.

The V call is TRBV27, the J call TRBJ2-1, with 7 bases lining up with TRBD1. Germline loops: CDR1 MNHEY, CDR2 SMNVEV (reference sequence). The CDR3 contains 16 residues. Germline trimming cut 6 bases from V and 6 bases from J; bases unmatched to any gene: 14. The CDR3 region is CASRSRQGPPGNEQFF. CDR3 DNA: TGTGCCAGCAGGAGCCGACAGGGACCTCCTGGCAATGAGCAGTTCTTC.

Worth noting for this clone: Within the sample, other DNA sequences also encode this same CDR3. The chain recombines TRBV9 with TRBJ2-1; 8 bases are shared with TRBD1. V lost 2 bases and J lost 1; bases outside the gene matches: 2. Germline V gene sequence: CDR1 SGDLS, CDR2 YYNGEE. The CDR3 runs to 15 residues. The DNA for the CDR3 is TGTGCCAGCAGCGTGGGGACAGGTTCCTACAATGAGCAGTTCTTC. Amino acid sequence: CASSVGTGSYNEQFF.

This chain joins TRBV5-1 and TRBJ2-3; TRBD1 is a possible D gene (5 bases). Trimming took off 1 base at V and 4 bases at J, with 13 bases between the two ends. Germline V gene lookup returns CDR1 SGHRS and CDR2 YFSETQ. This CDR3 contains 15 residues. The CDR3 region has the DNA TGCGCCAGCAGCTTGAAAAGGGGTGGCGCAGATACGCAGTATTTT. Encoded protein: CASSLKRGGADTQYF.

The V and J genes are TRBV28 and TRBJ2-7, with 13 bases lining up with TRBD2. The CDR3 runs to 20 residues. V shed 7 bases, J shed 0 bases, and the junction held 18 bases outside the gene matches. Germline CDR1 MDHEN, CDR2 SYDVKM. The CDR3 nucleotides read TGTGCCAGCACCAAGGTAGGTGGCGGACGGACTAGCGGGAGCTCCTACGAGCAGTACTTC. It codes for CASTKVGGGRTSGSSYEQYF.

V and J are TRBV4-1 and TRBJ2-1; a possible D gene is TRBD2 (5 bases). CDR3 length equals 16 residues. V shed 2 bases and J shed 9 bases, with 20 bases lying between them. CDR1 MGHRA and CDR2 YSYEKL come from the germline V gene. The CDR3, as DNA: TGCGCCAGCAGCCAACCCTCCCGCGGGTACCGACTTGAGCAGTTCTTC. Its translation is CASSQPSRGYRLEQFF.

The chain has TRBV27 and TRBJ2-1; no definite D call. The length of the CDR3 is 14 residues. Germline CDR1 MNHEY, CDR2 SMNVEV (reference sequence). Trimming took off 8 bases at V and 0 bases at J, with 11 bases between the two ends. The CDR3, as DNA: TGTGCCAGCCAGATTTATGGCTCCTACAATGAGCAGTTCTTC. This sequence encodes CASQIYGSYNEQFF.

This clone showed up just once. The rearrangement uses TRBV4-3 and TRBJ2-2, with 7 nucleotides matching TRBD2. Germline V gives CDR1 LGHNA, CDR2 YSLEER. The CDR3 extends over 17 amino acids. The junction had 6 bases not matched to a gene; V was cut back by 2 bases and J by 0 bases. In DNA, the CDR3 is TGCGCCAGCAGCCAAAGAACGGGAGGCTCGAACACCGGGGAGCTGTTTTTT. Amino acid sequence: CASSQRTGGSNTGELFF.

The chain joins TRBV5-6 to TRBJ2-7; the match to TRBD2 covers 12 bases. The CDR3 has 15 residues. Germline-derived CDR1 and CDR2 are SGHDT and YYEEEE. V lost 4 bases to trimming and J lost 6 bases; unmatched junction nucleotides: 8. CDR3 in amino acids: CASSPLGLAGREQYF. CDR3 nucleotide sequence: TGTGCCAGCAGCCCGTTGGGACTAGCGGGTCGCGAGCAGTACTTC.

In regard to this clone: Other DNA sequences in the same sample also yield this CDR3. The chain carries TRBV2 and TRBJ2-3; TRBD2 might be the D (6 bases). This CDR3 has 14 amino acids. Germline loops: CDR1 SNHLY, CDR2 FYNNEI. Between the trimmed V and J ends, which lost 2 bases and 3 bases, there was a span of 9 bases. CDR3 sequence reads: CASSELAGTDTQYF. CDR3 bases: TGTGCCAGCAGTGAATTGGCGGGGACAGATACGCAGTATTTT.

This chain links TRBV28 with TRBJ2-7; 7 bases are shared with TRBD1. In germline, CDR1 is MDHEN, CDR2 SYDVKM. The V and J ends lost 2 bases and 3 bases, in that order; junction bases with no gene match: 7. There are 15 residues in the CDR3. CDR3 amino acids: CASSLIGRQGYEQYF. The CDR3, as DNA: TGTGCCAGCAGTTTAATAGGTCGACAGGGCTACGAGCAGTACTTC.